One and the same sample provided the 27 T cell receptor beta chains below, sequenced in a study of blood T cell repertoires in COVID-19 (dated by TCRdb to about 2020). Library creation used the immunoSEQ multiplex PCR assay. Here the immuneACCESS table is served through TCRdb, limited to in-frame sequences with V and J called. Missing clones are a known gap in these copies; in checked studies unresolved V genes cover under half, and the rest lacks a known reason. The sample yields 120,000 or so clones; more than 70% were counted once. The top ten clonotypes cover about 1.6% of the sample. Sequences were obtained from peripheral blood. These receptors were obtained from a human donor in a cohort sampled during active COVID-19.

This rearrangement joins TRBV11-3 to TRBJ2-7; 7 positions match TRBD1. CDR1 is SGHNT, CDR2 YENEEA, per germline. The V and J ends lost 5 bases and 6 bases, in that order; junction bases with no gene match: 7. The CDR3 extends over 13 amino acids. CDR3 sequence reads: CASSPGTDAEQYF. The DNA of the CDR3 is TGTGCCAGCAGCCCAGGGACAGATGCCGAGCAGTACTTC.

The rearrangement uses TRBV18 and TRBJ2-4; D remains ambiguous. The V and J ends lost 5 bases and 0 bases respectively, with 17 bases between them. CDR1 and CDR2 (germline): KGHSH, LQKENI. This CDR3 contains 17 residues. CDR3: CASSSVSLYSAKNIQYF. In DNA, the CDR3 is TGTGCCAGCTCATCGGTGTCGCTTTACTCAGCCAAAAACATTCAGTACTTC.

This clone was recorded a few times. The chain recombines TRBV7-9 with TRBJ2-1; 12 bases map to TRBD2. Germline trimming cut 3 bases from V and 8 bases from J; bases unmatched to any gene: 2. Germline CDR1 and CDR2: SEHNR and FQNEAQ (reference sequence). CDR3 length: 14 residues. CDR3 sequence (DNA): TGTGCCAGCAGCTTTCTAGCGGGGGGGCATGAGCAGTTCTTC. Translating it yields CASSFLAGGHEQFF.

As DNA, the CDR3 is TGCGCCAGCAGCCAGCCCAAGACAGGGGGCGGATACACTGAAGCTTTCTTT. Protein sequence: CASSQPKTGGGYTEAFF. V and J are TRBV5-1 and TRBJ1-1, with 10 bases identical to TRBD1. The V segment lost 4 bases and the J segment 3 bases; nucleotides outside the gene matches: 12. The CDR3 totals 17 residues. Germline V gives CDR1 SGHRS, CDR2 YFSETQ.

The rearrangement joins TRBV28 to TRBJ2-7; possible D gene TRBD1, 5 bases. Looked up from germline, CDR1 is MDHEN and CDR2 is SYDVKM. V dropped 10 bases and J dropped 2 bases, with 18 bases sitting between them. The length of the CDR3 is 14 residues. CDR3 in DNA: TGTGCCAACGGAAGGGGTTTTCCTCCCTACGAGCAGTACTTC. As protein: CANGRGFPPYEQYF.

The rearrangement joins TRBV4-1 to TRBJ2-2; D is uncertain. CDR1 MGHRA and CDR2 YSYEKL come from the germline V gene. V was pared by 3 bases and J by 5 bases, with 4 bases between. This CDR3 region has 12 residues. In DNA form, the CDR3 reads TGCGCCAGCAGCCACCGGACCGGGGAGCTGTTTTTT. As protein: CASSHRTGELFF.

This rearrangement joins TRBV18 to TRBJ2-5, with D tentatively TRBD2 (5 bases). The germline gives CDR1 KGHSH, CDR2 LQKENI. Trimming left V 5 bases short and J 5 bases short, with 9 bases between. The length of the CDR3 is 12 residues. CDR3 bases: TGTGCCAGCTCAAGCTCGGGGGAGACCCAGTACTTC. Translating gives CASSSSGETQYF.

The rearrangement joins TRBV18 to TRBJ2-6, with D possibly TRBD1 on 5 matching bases. Germline assignment: CDR1 KGHSH and CDR2 LQKENI. Trimming removed 3 bases at V and 0 bases at J, with 12 bases between. The CDR3 runs to 17 residues. The CDR3 bases are TGTGCCAGCTCACCTCAGGGTAAGAGCTCTGGGGCCAACGTCCTGACTTTC. Encoded protein: CASSPQGKSSGANVLTF.

This sequence joins TRBV3-1 (or the pseudogene TRBV3-2) and TRBJ2-7, with D tentatively TRBD2 (6 bases). This CDR3 comprises 12 residues. With 3 bases removed from V and 9 bases from J, the gap between germline ends came to 12 bases. The germline gives CDR1 LGHDT, CDR2 YNNKEL (reference sequence). The CDR3 DNA reads TGTGCCAGCAGCCAGGAGGGTGTGTGGCAGTACTTC. It translates to CASSQEGVWQYF.

This clone was found a few times. A read error may produce the germline difference seen at one junction end. The chain couples TRBV7-7 to TRBJ2-2; 9 nucleotides agree with TRBD1. The CDR3 covers 16 residues. Germline-derived CDR1 and CDR2 are SSHAT and FNYEAQ (reference sequence). CDR3 region: CASSLTGTGMSGELFF. CDR3 DNA sequence: TGTGCTAGCAGCCTAACCGGGACAGGGATGAGCGGGGAGCTGTTTTTT.

This clone was seen a few times. A junction end diverges from the germline sequence, so it may reflect a read error. This specimen includes other DNA sequences encoding the same CDR3. The chain links TRBV7-7 to TRBJ2-2; TRBD2 is a possible D gene (6 bases). Looked up from germline, CDR1 is SSHAT and CDR2 is FNYEAQ (reference sequence). The CDR3 is made up of 16 amino acids. Here the CDR3 reads CASSLTGTSMTGELFF. The CDR3 DNA reads as TGTGCTAGCAGCTTAACTGGAACTAGCATGACCGGGGAGCTGTTTTTT.

The V call is TRBV14, the J call TRBJ2-7, with 10 bases lining up with TRBD2. This CDR3 is built from 15 residues. Germline V gives CDR1 SGHDN, CDR2 FVKESK. With 4 bases clipped from V and 2 bases from J, the junction kept 5 bases outside the gene matches. CDR3 sequence: CASSPLAGRPYEQYF. The CDR3 DNA is TGTGCCAGCAGCCCACTAGCGGGACGCCCCTACGAGCAGTACTTC.

The sample holds a few counts of this clone. The chain combines TRBV6-6 with TRBJ1-2; the D is unclear. The CDR3 runs 13 residues. The germline gives CDR1 MNHNY, CDR2 SVGAGI (reference sequence). V was clipped by 0 bases and J by 8 bases, with 10 bases between them. The CDR3 reads CASSYSPGYGYTF. DNA for the CDR3: TGTGCCAGCAGTTACTCCCCGGGATACGGCTACACCTTC.

This chain connects TRBV7-9 to TRBJ2-1; D may be TRBD1 (6 bases). Germline-derived CDR1 and CDR2 are SEHNR and FQNEAQ (reference sequence). Trimming left V 1 base short and J 6 bases short, with 13 bases between. This CDR3 is built from 15 residues. The CDR3 region has the DNA TGTGCCAGCAGCTTAGAAGGGACACTCAGCAATGAGCAGTTCTTC. This translates into CASSLEGTLSNEQFF. The full variable domain, with the rest looked up from reference TRBV7-9 and TRBJ2-1, is DTGVSQNPRHKITKRGQNVTFRCDPISEHNRLYWYRQTLGQGPEFLTYFQNEAQLEKSRLLSDRFSAERPKGSFSTLEIQRTEQGDSAMYLCASSLEGTLSNEQFFGPGTRLTVL.

The gene calls are TRBV7-2 and TRBJ2-5, with TRBD2 identical over 14 bases. Per the germline V gene, CDR1 is SGHTA and CDR2 is FQGNSA. After removal of 4 bases from V and 5 bases from J, the junction contained 12 bases not matched to a gene. The CDR3 is 18 amino acids. The CDR3 spells CASSSGTSGGRTRETQYF. CDR3 sequence (DNA): TGTGCCAGCAGCTCGGGGACTAGCGGGGGCCGTACTCGGGAGACCCAGTACTTC.

V usage is TRBV28 and J usage is TRBJ2-7; D call uncertain. V was trimmed by 4 bases and J by 4 bases, leaving 5 bases between them. The germline CDR1 and CDR2 sequences are MDHEN and SYDVKM. This CDR3 contains 11 residues. The CDR3 bases are TGTGCCAGCAGTTCCTTTTACGAGCAGTACTTC. It translates to CASSSFYEQYF.

The chain has TRBV6-6 and TRBJ2-1; tentative D call: TRBD2 (5 bases). Germline V gene data show CDR1 as MNHNY and CDR2 as SVGAGI (reference sequence). This CDR3 spans 16 amino acids. Trimming cost V 7 bases and J 0 bases, with 16 bases left between them. In DNA, the CDR3 is TGTGCCAGCAAAGGGTTGGACTCCAGCTCCTACAATGAGCAGTTCTTC. Its protein is CASKGLDSSSYNEQFF.

The chain combines TRBV29-1 with TRBJ1-4; maybe TRBD1 (5 bases). The CDR3 runs 13 residues. CDR1 and CDR2 (germline): SQVTM, ANQGSEA. The ends were cut back, 7 bases at V and 3 bases at J, with 12 bases in the middle. The CDR3 protein is CSGAGPANEKLFF. In DNA, the CDR3 is TGCAGCGGGGCGGGGCCGGCTAATGAAAAACTGTTTTTT.

The V call is TRBV27, the J call TRBJ1-6; D unresolved. CDR3 size: 18 residues. V was shortened by 5 bases and J by 0 bases, with 17 bases between the two germline ends. CDR1 and CDR2 (germline): MNHEY, SMNVEV (reference sequence). The CDR3 DNA sequence: TGTGCCAGCAGTCCGCATTTGGGCTCGAGCTCCTATAATTCACCCCTCCACTTT. It specifies CASSPHLGSSSYNSPLHF.

The chain has TRBV25-1 and TRBJ1-6, with D perhaps matching TRBD1 (6 bases). The germline gives CDR1 MGHDK, CDR2 SYGVNS. Trimming shortened V by 3 bases and J by 6 bases, and 12 bases separated the two germline ends. This CDR3 spans 15 amino acids. The CDR3, as DNA: TGTGCCAGCAGTGACTGGACAGCACCTAATTCACCCCTCCACTTT. Protein product: CASSDWTAPNSPLHF.

The rearrangement uses TRBV19 and TRBJ1-5; maybe TRBD1 (5 bases). Trimming pared 8 bases from V and 15 bases from J, leaving 14 bases between. The CDR3 spans 10 residues. CDR1 and CDR2 from the germline V gene are LNHDA and SQIVND (reference sequence). This CDR3 reads CASSDSRAHF. The CDR3 coding sequence is TGTGCCAGTTCCGACAGCCGAGCGCATTTT. The full variable domain, in which reference TRBV19 and TRBJ1-5 provide the parts outside the CDR3, is DGGITQSPKYLFRKEGQNVTLSCEQNLNHDAMYWYRQDPGQGLRLIYYSQIVNDFQKGDIAEGYSVSREKKESFPLTVTSAQKNPTAFYLCASSDSRAHFGDGTRLSIL.

V and J are TRBV15 and TRBJ2-7; 10 nucleotides line up with TRBD1. Germline loops: CDR1 LNHNV, CDR2 YYDKDF (reference sequence). J gave up 1 base and V 0 bases, and 3 bases lay outside the gene matches. This CDR3 contains 16 residues. CDR3 protein: CATSRDPGQGSYEQYF. The DNA for the CDR3 is TGTGCCACCAGCAGAGACCCGGGACAGGGGTCCTACGAGCAGTACTTC.

V is TRBV7-9 and J is TRBJ2-2; D is perhaps TRBD2 (5 bases). V lost 4 bases to trimming and J lost 8 bases, with 11 bases between them. Looked up from germline, CDR1 is SEHNR and CDR2 is FQNEAQ (reference sequence). This CDR3 spans 13 amino acids. CDR3 DNA sequence: TGTGCCAGCAGCTCGGGATATGCGGGGGAGCTGTTTTTT. Translation: CASSSGYAGELFF.

In its sample, this clone was seen a few times. V usage is TRBV10-3 and J usage is TRBJ2-1, with TRBD2 matching over 12 bases. The J segment lost 2 bases and the V segment lost 6 bases, leaving 5 bases of the junction unmatched. CDR1 and CDR2 (germline): ENHRY, SYGVKD. This CDR3 is built from 16 residues. The CDR3 sequence: CAIRGTSGSPYNEQFF. CDR3 nucleotides: TGTGCCATCAGGGGGACTAGCGGGTCCCCCTACAATGAGCAGTTCTTC.

The V and J genes are TRBV28 and TRBJ2-2, with 13 bases aligning to TRBD2. CDR3 size: 17 residues. Germline V gives CDR1 MDHEN, CDR2 SYDVKM. The J segment lost 2 bases and the V segment lost 5 bases, leaving 5 bases of the junction unmatched. In DNA form, the CDR3 reads TGTGCCAGCAGTACAAGACTAGCGGGAGGTAACACCGGGGAGCTGTTTTTT. Translated, it gives CASSTRLAGGNTGELFF.

This chain joins TRBV28 and TRBJ2-3, with 8 bases matching TRBD2. CDR3 size: 15 residues. V gave up 6 bases and J gave up 2 bases; unmatched junction bases: 7. Germline V gene lookup returns CDR1 MDHEN and CDR2 SYDVKM. For the CDR3, the DNA is TGTGCCAGCAGGGGGGCGGGAGGTACCACAGATACGCAGTATTTT. It yields the protein CASRGAGGTTDTQYF. Full variable domain (outside the CDR3, taken from reference TRBV28 and TRBJ2-3): DVKVTQSSRYLVKRTGEKVFLECVQDMDHENMFWYRQDPGLGLRLIYFSYDVKMKEKGDIPEGYSVSREKKERFSLILESASTNQTSMYLCASRGAGGTTDTQYFGPGTRLTVL.

There are a few counts of this clone. V usage is TRBV12-3 or TRBV12-4 and J usage is TRBJ2-5, with 8 bases aligning to TRBD1. The CDR3 has 13 residues. J lost 5 bases, V lost 4 bases, and 3 bases had no gene match. The DNA of the CDR3 is TGTGCCAGCAGTTCGGACAGGGCGGAGACCCAGTACTTC. Translated: CASSSDRAETQYF.